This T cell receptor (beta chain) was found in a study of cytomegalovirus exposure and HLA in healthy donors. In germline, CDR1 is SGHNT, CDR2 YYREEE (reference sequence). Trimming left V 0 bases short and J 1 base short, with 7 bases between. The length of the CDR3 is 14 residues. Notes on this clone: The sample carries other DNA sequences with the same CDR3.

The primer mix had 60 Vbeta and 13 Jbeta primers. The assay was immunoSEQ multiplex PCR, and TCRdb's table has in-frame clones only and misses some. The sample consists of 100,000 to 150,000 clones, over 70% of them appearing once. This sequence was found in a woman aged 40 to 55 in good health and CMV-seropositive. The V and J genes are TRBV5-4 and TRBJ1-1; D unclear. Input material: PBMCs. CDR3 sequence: CASSLVRQNTEAFF. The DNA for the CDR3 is TGTGCCAGCAGCTTGGTGCGGCAGAACACTGAAGCTTTCTTT.